This T cell receptor beta chain comes out of a study of blood T cell repertoires in COVID-19. Profiled with immunoSEQ multiplex PCR; TCRdb holds only in-frame clones, not every one. The sample carries about 87,000 clones, about 71% recorded once. Source material: peripheral blood. The origin of this receptor is a woman between 50 and 59 years old with acute or convalescent COVID-19.

In DNA form, the CDR3 reads TGTGCCAGCAGCCAGGTCTGGCTAGCGGGCTACAATGAGCAGTTCTTC. This gives the protein CASSQVWLAGYNEQFF. This sequence joins TRBV7-6 and TRBJ2-1; 8 bases align to TRBD2. CDR3 length equals 16 residues. Germline-derived CDR1 and CDR2 are SGHVS and FNYEAQ. The V gene end was trimmed by 5 bases and the J gene end by 3 bases; junction bases not matched to a gene: 9.